This T cell receptor (beta chain) was observed in a study of blood T cell repertoires in COVID-19. Study as a whole: PBMCs, B-cell-depleted T cells, or T cells provided the cDNA or gDNA that made up the material.

How the authors handled the data: Reference gene primer amplification yielded estimated nucleated cell counts. Sequencing used immunoSEQ multiplex PCR; TCRdb keeps in-frame clones, though not all of them. V, J and clone size are those of that table, while D and trimming were read from the DNA. The profile covers tens of thousands of clones, with about 86% appearing a single time and around 1.4% taken by the ten largest. This CDR3 contains 15 residues. Looked up from germline, CDR1 is MDHEN and CDR2 is SYDVKM. The junction had 10 bases not matched to a gene; V was cut back by 5 bases and J by 8 bases.

The V call is TRBV28, the J call TRBJ2-2; 8 bases align to TRBD1. The source of this sequence is a woman aged 55-70 years with acute or convalescent COVID-19. Sequenced input: peripheral blood. CDR3 nucleotides: TGTGCCAGCAGTCAGACAGGGGAGGTTCTGGGGGAGCTGTTTTTT. Its translation: CASSQTGEVLGELFF.